This T cell receptor beta chain was recovered during a study of regulatory T cells in long-lasting Graves disease. Across the whole study: A definition of persistent Graves' disease required over 5 years of antithyroid drugs plus positive TSH receptor antibodies.

Study-level results: More public clonotypes were shared by persistent patients (approximately 3,000) than by new patients (around 990). TRBV28, TRBJ1-2 and TRBJ2-5 were segments that persistent disease favored.

From germline, CDR1 is SEHNR and CDR2 FQNEAQ (reference sequence). V lost 7 bases and J 5 bases, leaving 11 bases between the germline ends. The CDR3 has 12 residues. Noted time point: persistent/refractory GD, antithyroid drugs over 5 years with positive TRAb. Researchers made the TCR library from RNA that was extracted from PBMCs. All patients originated from an endocrinology department located in Xi'an, China. As to this clonotype: No antigen is known for it.

The TCR beta library used iRepertoire HTBI primers with Arm-PCR amplification of CDR3. TCRdb ran MiXCR on the multiplex PCR reads and lists one entry per CDR3 protein. The repertoire includes a few hundred thousand distinct CDR3 sequences, about a quarter of them detected once, and roughly a quarter sits in the top ten. The sequencing used peripheral blood mononuclear cells (PBMCs), collected when the disease was refractory, from a patient treated with antithyroid drugs. The source of this sequence is a female donor with Graves disease. The chain employs TRBV7-9 and TRBJ1-2; D gene unclear. The CDR3 bases are TGTGCCAGCAACGTGGACGAGTATGGCTACACCTTC. Translated: CASNVDEYGYTF.